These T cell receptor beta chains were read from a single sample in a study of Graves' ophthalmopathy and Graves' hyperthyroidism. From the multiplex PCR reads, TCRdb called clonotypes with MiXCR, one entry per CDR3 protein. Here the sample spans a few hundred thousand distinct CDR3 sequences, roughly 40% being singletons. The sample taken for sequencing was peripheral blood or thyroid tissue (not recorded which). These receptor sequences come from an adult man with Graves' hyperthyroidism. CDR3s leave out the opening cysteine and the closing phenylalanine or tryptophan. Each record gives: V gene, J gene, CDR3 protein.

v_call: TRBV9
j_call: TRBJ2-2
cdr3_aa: ASSVLRTGELF

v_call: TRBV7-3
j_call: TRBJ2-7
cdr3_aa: ASSLGQGNSYEQY

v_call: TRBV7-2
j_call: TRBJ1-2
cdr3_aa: ASSVTSSGTFTGGYT

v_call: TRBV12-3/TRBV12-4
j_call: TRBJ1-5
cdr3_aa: ASSLEGPQH

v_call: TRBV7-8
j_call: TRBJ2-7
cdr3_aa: ASSPRRGAYEQY

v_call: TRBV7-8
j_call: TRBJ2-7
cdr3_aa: ASSFTDRGDYEQY

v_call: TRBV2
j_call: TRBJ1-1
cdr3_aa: ASSPRQFPNTEAF

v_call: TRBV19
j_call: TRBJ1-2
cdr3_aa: ASSTGTGNYGYT

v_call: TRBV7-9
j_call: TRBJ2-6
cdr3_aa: ASSRAGLGSGANVLT

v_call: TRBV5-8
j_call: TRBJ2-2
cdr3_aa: AGSFRSGIISTGELF

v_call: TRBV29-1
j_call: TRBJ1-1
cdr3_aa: SVTQGHPNTEAF

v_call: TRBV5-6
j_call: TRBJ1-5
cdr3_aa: ASSSYRQGANQPQH

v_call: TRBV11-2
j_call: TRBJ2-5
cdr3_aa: ASSLVSPGTSVQETQY

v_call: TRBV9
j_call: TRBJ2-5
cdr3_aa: ASSPVGIITDTQY

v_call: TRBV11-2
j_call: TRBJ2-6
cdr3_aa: ASSMGGYGSGANVLT

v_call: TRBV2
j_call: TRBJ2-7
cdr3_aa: ASSADRGLIEQY

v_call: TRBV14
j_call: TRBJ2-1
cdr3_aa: ASSQAGRYNEQF

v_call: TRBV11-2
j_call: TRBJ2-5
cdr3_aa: ASSSSGQGETQY

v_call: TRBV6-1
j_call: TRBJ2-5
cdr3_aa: ASSDRGRGETQY

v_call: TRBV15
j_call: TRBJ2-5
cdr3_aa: ATSRDADVLETQY

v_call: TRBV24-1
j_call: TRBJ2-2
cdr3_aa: ATSRSGRDTGELF

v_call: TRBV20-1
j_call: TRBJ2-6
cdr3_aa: SASADAVGANVLT